This T cell receptor (beta chain) was observed in a study of tumor-infiltrating lymphocytes in primary liver carcinoma. Overall study context: Productive TCRbeta read yields ran from roughly 3.5 to 7 million per sample and were similar between tissues. Study results and caveats: Present in all five tumor regions were only about 7.5-25% of the top clones. Top-250-clone fractions were significantly higher in tumors than in blood (p = 0.039).

TCR beta cDNA was prepared out of roughly 490 ng total RNA by means of a constant-region primer. Each TCR beta library was derived from three nested multiplex PCR rounds that employed slightly modified ARM-PCR. The study ran its first two PCR rounds for approximately 10 cycles each, using TRBV1-TRBV30 forward primers and a C-beta reverse primer. TCRdb fed the multiplex PCR reads into MiXCR, producing one record per CDR3 protein. The table includes more than 50,000 distinct CDR3 sequences, over 65% detected once. The CDR3 contains 14 residues. Each 20-30 mg portion of unsorted bulk tissue served as the source for co-extraction of RNA and DNA. Five distinct regions per tumor were sampled. In this sample, this clonotype turned up once. Its specificity is unknown. One junction end does not reproduce the germline sequence, and a read error may be involved.

The origin of this receptor is a man aged 35 to 55 with primary liver carcinoma and hepatitis B virus infection. V gene TRBV12-3 or TRBV12-4 combines with J gene TRBJ1-5; D not certain. Material for sequencing was liver tumor tissue from sampling region 2. Documented subset: tumor region T2, inferior pole. This chain's CDR3 is CASSLFQSDQPQHF. In nucleotides, the CDR3 is TGTGCTAGCAGTTTATTCCAGTCGGATCAGCCCCAGCATTTT.